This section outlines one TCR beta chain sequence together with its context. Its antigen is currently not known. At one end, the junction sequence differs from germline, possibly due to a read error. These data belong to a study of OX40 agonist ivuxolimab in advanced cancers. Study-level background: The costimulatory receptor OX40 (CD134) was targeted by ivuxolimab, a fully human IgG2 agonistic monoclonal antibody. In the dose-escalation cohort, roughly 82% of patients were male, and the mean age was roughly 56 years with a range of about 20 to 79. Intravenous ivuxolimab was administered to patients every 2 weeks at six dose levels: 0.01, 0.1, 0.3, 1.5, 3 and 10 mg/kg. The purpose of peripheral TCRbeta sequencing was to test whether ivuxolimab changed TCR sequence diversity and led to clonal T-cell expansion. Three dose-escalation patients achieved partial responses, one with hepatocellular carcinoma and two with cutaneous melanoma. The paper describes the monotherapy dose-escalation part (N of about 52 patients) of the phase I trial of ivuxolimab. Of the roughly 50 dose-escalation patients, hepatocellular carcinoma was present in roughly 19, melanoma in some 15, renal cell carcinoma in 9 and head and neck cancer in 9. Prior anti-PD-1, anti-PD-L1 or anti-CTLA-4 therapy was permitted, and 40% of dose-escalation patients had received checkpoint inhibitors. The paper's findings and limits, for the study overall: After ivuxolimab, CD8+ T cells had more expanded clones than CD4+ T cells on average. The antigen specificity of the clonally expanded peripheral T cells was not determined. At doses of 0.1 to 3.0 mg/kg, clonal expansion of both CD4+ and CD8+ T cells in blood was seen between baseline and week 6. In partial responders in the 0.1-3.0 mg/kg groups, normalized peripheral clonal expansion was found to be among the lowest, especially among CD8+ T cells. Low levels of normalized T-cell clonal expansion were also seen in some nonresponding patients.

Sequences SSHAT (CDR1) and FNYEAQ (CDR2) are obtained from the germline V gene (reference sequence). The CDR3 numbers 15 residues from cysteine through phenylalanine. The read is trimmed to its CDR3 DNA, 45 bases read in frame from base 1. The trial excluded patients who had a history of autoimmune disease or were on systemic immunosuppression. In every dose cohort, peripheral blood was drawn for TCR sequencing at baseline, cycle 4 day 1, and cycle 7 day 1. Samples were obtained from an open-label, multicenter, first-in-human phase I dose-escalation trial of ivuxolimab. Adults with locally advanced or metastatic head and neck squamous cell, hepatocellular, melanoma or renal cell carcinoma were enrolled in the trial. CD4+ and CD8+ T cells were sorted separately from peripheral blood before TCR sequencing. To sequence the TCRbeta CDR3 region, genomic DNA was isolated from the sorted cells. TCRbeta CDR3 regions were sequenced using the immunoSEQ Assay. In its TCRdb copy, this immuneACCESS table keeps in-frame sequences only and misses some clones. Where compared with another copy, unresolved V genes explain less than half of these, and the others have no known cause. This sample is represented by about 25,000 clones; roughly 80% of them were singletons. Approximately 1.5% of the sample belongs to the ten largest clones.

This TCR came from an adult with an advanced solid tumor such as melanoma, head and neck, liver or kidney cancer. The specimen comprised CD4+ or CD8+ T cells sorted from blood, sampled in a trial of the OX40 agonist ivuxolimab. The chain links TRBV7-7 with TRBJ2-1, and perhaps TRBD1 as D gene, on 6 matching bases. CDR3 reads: CASSSQGFIGNEQFF. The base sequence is TGTGCTAGCAGCTCACAGGGTTTTATTGGGAATGAGCAGTTCTTC.